The 23 T cell receptor beta chains below all came from one sample that was sequenced in a study of cytomegalovirus exposure and HLA in healthy donors. Researchers ran the PCR with 60 Vbeta and 13 Jbeta primers. Produced via immunoSEQ multiplex PCR; TCRdb's table is partial and in-frame only. The sample gives 90,000 to 140,000 clones, around four fifths of which show up once; over 7.5% is in the top ten. Material for sequencing was PBMCs. The receptors stem from a woman in her thirties or forties in good health and CMV-seropositive.

The table lists this clone with a few counts. V and J are TRBV5-4 and TRBJ1-1; a possible D gene is TRBD1 (5 bases). The V gene lost 8 bases and the J gene lost 1 base, with 6 bases spanning the gap. Germline V gives CDR1 SGHNT, CDR2 YYREEE (reference sequence). This CDR3 contains 11 residues. In DNA form, the CDR3 reads TGTGCCAGTAGGGGGAACACTGAAGCTTTCTTT. It codes for CASRGNTEAFF.

The chain has TRBV29-1 and TRBJ2-7, with D maybe TRBD1 (6 bases). Germline V gene sequence: CDR1 SQVTM, CDR2 ANQGSEA. CDR3 length: 14 amino acids. V was trimmed by 0 bases and J by 3 bases, leaving 12 bases between them. In nucleotides, the CDR3 is TGCAGCGTTGAAGAAGGTGCAGGGGACTACGAGCAGTACTTC. Its translation is CSVEEGAGDYEQYF.

The genes are TRBV28 and TRBJ2-2; possible D gene TRBD2, 6 bases. V gave up 6 bases and J gave up 0 bases, with 14 bases separating them. CDR1 MDHEN and CDR2 SYDVKM come from the germline V gene. There are 16 residues in the CDR3. The CDR3 is CASSYAGRSNTGELFF. In DNA form, the CDR3 reads TGTGCCAGCAGCTACGCGGGGCGGTCGAACACCGGGGAGCTGTTTTTT.

The chain recombines TRBV4-3 with TRBJ1-2; D unresolved. The V gene lost 0 bases and the J gene lost 8 bases, with 10 bases spanning the gap. From germline, CDR1 is LGHNA and CDR2 YSLEER. This CDR3 has 13 amino acids. For the CDR3, the DNA is TGCGCCAGCAGCCAAGATGGGGAGAGGGGCTACACCTTC. Translation gives CASSQDGERGYTF.

This clone was counted between two and nine times. This chain uses TRBV14 with TRBJ2-1; 8 bases agree with TRBD2. The CDR3 consists of 19 residues. Per germline, CDR1 SGHDN and CDR2 FVKESK. The V segment lost 3 bases and the J segment 4 bases; nucleotides outside the gene matches: 17. This chain's CDR3 is CASSHLEGRGTRGYNEQFF. DNA of the CDR3: TGTGCCAGCAGCCATTTAGAGGGGCGTGGGACTAGGGGATACAATGAGCAGTTCTTC.

The chain is built from TRBV19 and TRBJ1-6; 7 nucleotides match TRBD1. CDR3 length: 17 amino acids. Germline CDR1 reads LNHDA; CDR2 reads SQIVND (reference sequence). The ends lost 0 bases at V and 6 bases at J; junction bases unmatched: 8. The CDR3 DNA is TGTGCCAGTAGTATAGAGGTCATACAGGGGAGTAATTCACCCCTCCACTTT. This gives the protein CASSIEVIQGSNSPLHF.

Note on this clone: Mismatch with germline at one junction end may stem from a read error. This chain connects TRBV6-1 to TRBJ2-4, with D perhaps matching TRBD1 (6 bases). CDR1 MNHNS and CDR2 SASEGT come from the germline V gene. The CDR3 is made up of 15 amino acids. This CDR3 reads CASSEERRQVGGFNF. CDR3 bases: TGTGCCAGCAGTGAAGAAAGACGACAGGTAGGGGGATTCAACTTC.

The rearrangement uses TRBV11-2 and TRBJ1-5; TRBD1 agrees at 10 bases. In germline, CDR1 is SGHAT, CDR2 FQNNGV. The V and J ends lost 1 base and 4 bases, in that order; junction bases with no gene match: 1. The CDR3 covers 15 residues. CDR3 in DNA: TGTGCCAGCAGCTTAGGGACAGGGGGTAATCAGCCCCAGCATTTT. Translating it yields CASSLGTGGNQPQHF.

This clone appeared once. Other DNA sequences in this specimen translate into the identical CDR3. The chain joins TRBV5-1 to TRBJ1-1, with TRBD1 as a possible D gene (6 bases). Trimming cost V 4 bases and J 2 bases, with 12 bases left between them. Germline V gene sequence: CDR1 SGHRS, CDR2 YFSETQ. The CDR3 has 14 amino acids. The CDR3 DNA sequence: TGCGCCAGCAGCAGGGACACCTTTAACACTGAAGCTTTCTTT. Its translation is CASSRDTFNTEAFF.

The chain joins TRBV2 to TRBJ2-1, with TRBD1 matching over 12 bases. This CDR3 has 15 residues. V lost 5 bases and J lost 8; bases outside the gene matches: 7. The germline CDR1 and CDR2 sequences are SNHLY and FYNNEI. The CDR3 protein is CASSLPGQGADEQFF. DNA for the CDR3: TGTGCCAGCAGTTTACCGGGACAGGGGGCCGATGAGCAGTTCTTC.

V gene TRBV5-1 combines with J gene TRBJ1-3, with D uncertain. V lost 5 bases and J lost 0, with 9 bases in between. Germline assignment: CDR1 SGHRS and CDR2 YFSETQ. The CDR3 spans 14 residues. The CDR3 region is CASRLRGSGNTIYF. CDR3 DNA: TGCGCCAGCAGACTCCGAGGCTCTGGAAACACCATATATTTT.

This clone has a single count. The gene calls are TRBV6-6 and TRBJ2-7; 7 bases agree with TRBD1. With 5 bases clipped from V and 4 bases from J, the junction kept 5 bases outside the gene matches. Per germline, CDR1 MNHNY and CDR2 SVGAGI (reference sequence). The CDR3 contains 13 residues. The CDR3 spells CASSKGGGYEQYF. The CDR3 nucleotides are TGTGCCAGCAGTAAAGGGGGCGGGTACGAGCAGTACTTC.

The J gene is TRBJ2-5, the V gene TRBV2; TRBD2 is a possible D gene (6 bases). The CDR3 runs to 14 residues. V gave up 4 bases and J gave up 1 base, with 10 bases separating them. Germline loops: CDR1 SNHLY, CDR2 FYNNEI. In DNA, the CDR3 is TGTGCCAGCAGTGGGAGGGAACGCCAAGAGACCCAGTACTTC. Amino acids: CASSGRERQETQYF.

This chain uses TRBV21-1 with TRBJ2-7; TRBD2 is the table's D call, not checked against the DNA. TRBV21-1 has pseudogene status. The CDR3 totals 18 residues. The CDR3 DNA sequence: TGTGCCAGCAGCAAAGTGCTTTCAGTGTCTAGCGGGAGGTCCGAGCAGTACTTC. It yields the protein CASSKVLSVSSGRSEQYF.

V gene TRBV7-9 combines with J gene TRBJ1-6, with 8 bases aligning to TRBD1. Germline V gives CDR1 SEHNR, CDR2 FQNEAQ (reference sequence). The CDR3 is made up of 15 amino acids. Trimming cost V 5 bases and J 7 bases; bases outside gene matches: 7. CDR3 in amino acids: CASSLGDRKNSPLHF. The CDR3 DNA follows: TGTGCCAGCAGCCTGGGGGACAGGAAGAATTCACCCCTCCACTTT.

This chain joins TRBV6-5 and TRBJ2-1; D is unresolved. V was clipped by 5 bases and J by 6 bases, with 5 bases between them. The CDR3 spans 11 residues. Per the germline V gene, CDR1 is MNHEY and CDR2 is SVGAGI. The CDR3 sequence: CASSARNEQFF. DNA for the CDR3: TGTGCCAGCAGTGCGCGCAATGAGCAGTTCTTC.

V usage is TRBV6-4 and J usage is TRBJ2-1, with D perhaps matching TRBD2 (6 bases). V lost 3 bases, J lost 8 bases, and 17 bases lay in between. This CDR3 is 15 amino acids long. Looked up from germline, CDR1 is MRHNA and CDR2 is SNTAGT. This chain's CDR3 is CASSENSGDLDEQFF. The CDR3, as DNA: TGTGCCAGCAGTGAGAATAGCGGAGACCTTGATGAGCAGTTCTTC.

The chain couples TRBV5-1 to TRBJ2-1; 11 bases are shared with TRBD2. V lost 0 bases and J lost 2; bases outside the gene matches: 4. The germline gives CDR1 SGHRS, CDR2 YFSETQ. This CDR3 is built from 17 residues. DNA for the CDR3: TGCGCCAGCAGCTTGGGTGCGACTAGCGGGGCCTACAATGAGCAGTTCTTC. Its protein is CASSLGATSGAYNEQFF.

This chain joins TRBV28 and TRBJ1-2; 7 positions agree with TRBD1. Germline lookup yields CDR1 MDHEN and CDR2 SYDVKM. The J segment lost 3 bases and the V segment lost 5 bases, leaving 6 bases of the junction unmatched. The length of the CDR3 is 14 residues. CDR3 nucleotide sequence: TGTGCCAGCAGTCGGGGACAGAGGTACTATGGCTACACCTTC. It is translated as CASSRGQRYYGYTF.

This clone was counted only a few times. This chain uses TRBV11-2 with TRBJ1-6; D is uncertain. Germline values: CDR1 SGHAT, CDR2 FQNNGV. Trimming stripped 1 base from V and 8 bases from J, with 6 bases between. This CDR3 comprises 13 residues. The CDR3 sequence is CASSLAVDSPLHF. CDR3 coding DNA: TGTGCCAGCAGCTTAGCCGTCGATTCACCCCTCCACTTT.

The chain employs TRBV7-7 and TRBJ2-2; 7 positions agree with TRBD1. Trimming cost V 1 base and J 3 bases; bases outside gene matches: 5. CDR1 is SSHAT and CDR2 is FNYEAQ in the germline V gene (reference sequence). CDR3 length: 16 residues. The CDR3 here is CASSLGQGIDTGELFF. DNA of the CDR3: TGTGCCAGCAGCTTAGGACAGGGTATCGACACCGGGGAGCTGTTTTTT. Using reference TRBV7-7 and TRBJ2-2 for the parts outside the CDR3, the full variable domain is GAGVSQSPRYKVTKRGQDVTLRCDPISSHATLYWYQQALGQGPEFLTYFNYEAQPDKSGLPSDRFSAERPEGSISTLTIQRTEQRDSAMYRCASSLGQGIDTGELFFGEGSRLTVL.

The chain uses TRBV10-1 and TRBJ2-2; 8 positions agree with TRBD1. Germline V gives CDR1 WNHNN, CDR2 SYGVQD (reference sequence). Trimming took 6 bases from V and 3 from J; bases not matched to a gene: 3. This CDR3 has 14 residues. The CDR3 is CASSGDRYTGELFF. The DNA for the CDR3 is TGCGCCAGCAGCGGGGACAGGTACACCGGGGAGCTGTTTTTT.

V is TRBV5-1 and J is TRBJ2-1; 11 nucleotides align to TRBD1. This CDR3 is built from 20 residues. V gave up 3 bases and J gave up 1 base; unmatched junction bases: 15. Germline V gene lookup returns CDR1 SGHRS and CDR2 YFSETQ. The CDR3 DNA reads as TGCGCCAGCAGCTCCCTAAGCCAAGGACAGGGGGCTCGATCCTACAATGAGCAGTTCTTC. Protein: CASSSLSQGQGARSYNEQFF.